A selection of T cell receptor beta chains follows, all from one sample in a study of blood T cell repertoires in COVID-19. The assay was immunoSEQ multiplex PCR, and TCRdb's table has in-frame clones only and misses some. The repertoire holds some 120,000 clones, with over 75% as singletons. Sequenced: peripheral blood. These TCRs come from a human donor with active COVID-19. The donor label of this sample is uncertain. Both conserved end residues are part of each CDR3. The order of the fields is D gene, J gene, V gene, clone size, CDR3 length, CDR3 DNA, CDR3 protein. D genes are given only for firm matches. Not all rows give a size; the values are once, few, many and, for expanded clones, a class.

TRBD1 | TRBJ1-5 | TRBV28 | - | 15 | TGTGCCAGCAGTTTGGGGACAGAGACCCACCAGCCCCAGCATTTT | CASSLGTETHQPQHF
- | TRBJ2-7 | TRBV6-5 | - | 12 | TGTGCCAGCTTAGGGGTCCGCTACGAGCAGTACTTC | CASLGVRYEQYF
TRBD1 | TRBJ2-7 | TRBV7-2 | once | 14 | TGTGCCAGCAGCTTCGGGACAGGAGCCTACGAGCAGTACTTC | CASSFGTGAYEQYF
TRBD2 | TRBJ2-7 | TRBV5-6 | - | 19 | TGTGCCAGCAGCGTGACTTGGAACTTGGGACTAGCGGTCTCCTACGAGCAGTACTTC | CASSVTWNLGLAVSYEQYF
- | TRBJ1-2 | TRBV7-8 | - | 15 | TGTGCCAGCAGCTTCTCACAGTTTTCTAACTATGGCTACACCTTC | CASSFSQFSNYGYTF
- | TRBJ2-7 | TRBV7-9 | - | 14 | TGTGCCAGCAGCCAAGACAGCAGGGATTACGAGCAGTACTTC | CASSQDSRDYEQYF
- | TRBJ1-1 | TRBV6-5 | - | 11 | TGTGCCAGCACCCCCCAATCTGAAGCTTTCTTT | CASTPQSEAFF
- | TRBJ1-1 | TRBV12-3/TRBV12-4 | - | 12 | TGTGCCAGCCGAGAAAAGAACACTGAAGCTTTCTTT | CASREKNTEAFF
- | TRBJ1-6 | TRBV18 | - | 14 | TGTGCCAGCTCACCAGCCAGGGGAGGGTCACCCCTCCACTTT | CASSPARGGSPLHF
TRBD1 | TRBJ1-5 | TRBV7-9 | - | 16 | TGTGCCAGCAGCTTAGGAGGGGGCTACGCAAATCAGCCCCAGCATTTT | CASSLGGGYANQPQHF
- | TRBJ1-5 | TRBV7-2 | - | 15 | TGTGCCAGCAGCTTAGGGGGGGGTGGCAATCAGCCCCAGCATTTT | CASSLGGGGNQPQHF
- | TRBJ2-7 | TRBV27 | - | 13 | TGTGCCAGCAAGTTAACAGACAATTACGAGCAGTACTTC | CASKLTDNYEQYF
- | TRBJ1-1 | TRBV2 | - | 14 | TGTGCCAGCAGTATACAGGAATTGAACACTGAAGCTTTCTTT | CASSIQELNTEAFF
TRBD1 | TRBJ1-1 | TRBV5-1 | - | 15 | TGCGCCAGCAGCTTTCGACAGGGGGCGAGTACTGAAGCTTTCTTT | CASSFRQGASTEAFF
TRBD1 | TRBJ1-4 | TRBV5-1 | - | 14 | TGCGCCAGCAGCTTTGGAGCAGGGGGAGAAAAACTGTTTTTT | CASSFGAGGEKLFF
- | TRBJ1-5 | TRBV4-3 | - | 16 | TGCGCCAGCAGCCCATACAGGGATTGGAGCAATCAGCCCCAGCATTTT | CASSPYRDWSNQPQHF
- | TRBJ1-4 | TRBV15 | - | 15 | TGTGCCACCAGCAGCCAGACAGCAACTAATGAAAAACTGTTTTTT | CATSSQTATNEKLFF
- | TRBJ1-1 | TRBV19 | - | 14 | TGTGCCAGTAGTAAGCAGGGGCTGAACACTGAAGCTTTCTTT | CASSKQGLNTEAFF
- | TRBJ2-7 | TRBV7-9 | - | 12 | TGTGCCAGTTCTCGGGGAACCTACGAGCAGTACTTC | CASSRGTYEQYF
TRBD1 | TRBJ2-7 | TRBV10-2 | - | 16 | TGCGCCACCAAGGCTACAGGGGGCCGACAAAGCTACGAGCAGTACTTC | CATKATGGRQSYEQYF
TRBD1 | TRBJ1-1 | TRBV4-1 | - | 15 | TGCGCCAGCAGCCTGACAGGGGGCGCGGATACTGAAGCTTTCTTT | CASSLTGGADTEAFF
- | TRBJ1-4 | TRBV4-1 | - | 17 | TGCGCCAGCAGCCAAGATTTCCCAACATCAACTAATGAAAAACTGTTTTTT | CASSQDFPTSTNEKLFF
- | TRBJ1-2 | TRBV7-9 | - | 12 | TGTGCCAGCAGCTTAGGAGATTATGGCTACACCTTC | CASSLGDYGYTF
TRBD1 | TRBJ1-3 | TRBV9 | - | 16 | TGTGCCAGCAGCGTAGGACAGGGAGGATCTGGAAACACCATATATTTT | CASSVGQGGSGNTIYF
- | TRBJ1-2 | TRBV29-1 | - | 12 | TGCAGCGTTGGTAGAGTTAACTATGGCTACACCTTC | CSVGRVNYGYTF
- | TRBJ2-7 | TRBV20-1 | - | 11 | TGCAGTGCTAGAGAGCGTTACGAGCAGTACTTC | CSARERYEQYF
- | TRBJ2-3 | TRBV7-8 | - | 17 | TGTGCCAGCAGCGCCGCTTCGGGAGTCGACTTCCCAGATACGCAGTATTTT | CASSAASGVDFPDTQYF
- | TRBJ2-1 | TRBV2 | - | 13 | TGTGCCAGCAGTGGGGCCATATACAATGAGCAGTTCTTC | CASSGAIYNEQFF
- | TRBJ1-5 | TRBV12-3/TRBV12-4 | - | 13 | TGTGCCAGCAGTGACAGAGGCAATCAGCCCCAGCATTTT | CASSDRGNQPQHF
TRBD2 | TRBJ2-1 | TRBV7-3 | - | 12 | TGTGCCAGCAGAGCTAGCGGGGGTGAGCAGTTCTTC | CASRASGGEQFF